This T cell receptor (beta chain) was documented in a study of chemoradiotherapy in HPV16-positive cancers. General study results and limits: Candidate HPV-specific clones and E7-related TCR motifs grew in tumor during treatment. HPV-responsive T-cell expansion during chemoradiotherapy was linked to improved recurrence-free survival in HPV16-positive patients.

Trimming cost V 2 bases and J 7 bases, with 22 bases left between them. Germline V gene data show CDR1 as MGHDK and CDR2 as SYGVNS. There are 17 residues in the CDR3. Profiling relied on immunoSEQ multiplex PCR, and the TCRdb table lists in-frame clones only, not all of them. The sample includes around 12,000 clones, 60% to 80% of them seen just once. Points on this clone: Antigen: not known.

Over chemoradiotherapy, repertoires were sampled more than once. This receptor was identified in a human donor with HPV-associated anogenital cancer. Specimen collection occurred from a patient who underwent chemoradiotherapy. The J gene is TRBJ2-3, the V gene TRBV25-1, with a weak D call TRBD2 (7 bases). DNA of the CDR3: TGTGCCAGCAGTGAAAACAGGAGGGGGGGCGCGGATAATACGCAGTATTTT. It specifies CASSENRRGGADNTQYF.